This TCR beta chain originates from a study of T cells after yellow fever vaccination. Overall study findings and caveats: Reappearance after the booster was seen for most primary-vaccination clones, at 95% to 96% CD4 and about 90% CD8.

Germline V gives CDR1 SGHAT, CDR2 FQNNGV. V lost 4 bases and J lost 7; bases outside the gene matches: 10. CDR3 length: 15 amino acids. About this clonotype itself: Its antigen is as yet unknown.

TCRdb independently ran MiXCR on the 5' RACE reads; one entry per CDR3 protein. The sample carries about 350,000 distinct CDR3 sequences, under 15% recorded once. This receptor was obtained from a man younger than 35 who received the YFV17D yellow fever vaccine. The rearrangement joins TRBV11-2 to TRBJ2-1; TRBD2 matches 7 bases. The input for sequencing was CD4+ T cells sorted from PBMCs, taken 15 days after the yellow fever booster vaccination. CDR3 DNA: TGTGCCAGCAGCTCTAGAGGGCTAGCGGTGAATGAGCAGTTCTTC. Protein sequence: CASSSRGLAVNEQFF.